The 3 T cell receptor beta chains below all came from one sample that was sequenced in a study of cytomegalovirus exposure and HLA in healthy donors. PCR was performed using 60 Vbeta and 13 Jbeta primers. Some clones are missing from TCRdb's copy, which holds only in-frame ones; the method was immunoSEQ multiplex PCR. The sample holds around 180,000 clones; over 75% are singletons and the top ten take more than 0.4%. Material: PBMCs. These receptor sequences come from a woman in her forties or fifties in good health and CMV-seronegative.

This chain links TRBV10-3 with TRBJ2-7; D is undetermined. Germline V gene sequence: CDR1 ENHRY, CDR2 SYGVKD. The CDR3 spans 12 residues. Trimming took off 8 bases at V and 2 bases at J, with 10 bases between the two ends. The CDR3 reads CAIAAYAYEQYF. The CDR3 coding sequence is TGTGCCATCGCGGCGTATGCCTACGAGCAGTACTTC.

This chain uses TRBV7-3 with TRBJ2-5, with TRBD2 identical over 10 bases. The CDR3 contains 16 residues. Germline CDR1 SGHTA, CDR2 FQGTGA. V was clipped by 5 bases and J by 2 bases; unmatched bases: 8. The CDR3: CASSRSGLAVQETQYF. The CDR3, as DNA: TGTGCCAGCAGCCGCTCTGGACTAGCGGTTCAAGAGACCCAGTACTTC.

V gene TRBV18 combines with J gene TRBJ2-5; D is undetermined. V shed 3 bases and J shed 2 bases, with 10 bases lying between them. Germline V lookup: CDR1 KGHSH, CDR2 LQKENI. This CDR3 has 14 amino acids. CDR3 bases: TGTGCCAGCTCACCCATGCTCACACAAGAGACCCAGTACTTC. Translating gives CASSPMLTQETQYF. Full variable domain (remainder filled in from reference TRBV18 and TRBJ2-5): NAGVMQNPRHLVRRRGQEARLRCSPMKGHSHVYWYRQLPEEGLKFMVYLQKENIIDESGMPKERFSAEFPKEGPSILRIQQVVRGDSAAYFCASSPMLTQETQYFGPGTRLLVL.